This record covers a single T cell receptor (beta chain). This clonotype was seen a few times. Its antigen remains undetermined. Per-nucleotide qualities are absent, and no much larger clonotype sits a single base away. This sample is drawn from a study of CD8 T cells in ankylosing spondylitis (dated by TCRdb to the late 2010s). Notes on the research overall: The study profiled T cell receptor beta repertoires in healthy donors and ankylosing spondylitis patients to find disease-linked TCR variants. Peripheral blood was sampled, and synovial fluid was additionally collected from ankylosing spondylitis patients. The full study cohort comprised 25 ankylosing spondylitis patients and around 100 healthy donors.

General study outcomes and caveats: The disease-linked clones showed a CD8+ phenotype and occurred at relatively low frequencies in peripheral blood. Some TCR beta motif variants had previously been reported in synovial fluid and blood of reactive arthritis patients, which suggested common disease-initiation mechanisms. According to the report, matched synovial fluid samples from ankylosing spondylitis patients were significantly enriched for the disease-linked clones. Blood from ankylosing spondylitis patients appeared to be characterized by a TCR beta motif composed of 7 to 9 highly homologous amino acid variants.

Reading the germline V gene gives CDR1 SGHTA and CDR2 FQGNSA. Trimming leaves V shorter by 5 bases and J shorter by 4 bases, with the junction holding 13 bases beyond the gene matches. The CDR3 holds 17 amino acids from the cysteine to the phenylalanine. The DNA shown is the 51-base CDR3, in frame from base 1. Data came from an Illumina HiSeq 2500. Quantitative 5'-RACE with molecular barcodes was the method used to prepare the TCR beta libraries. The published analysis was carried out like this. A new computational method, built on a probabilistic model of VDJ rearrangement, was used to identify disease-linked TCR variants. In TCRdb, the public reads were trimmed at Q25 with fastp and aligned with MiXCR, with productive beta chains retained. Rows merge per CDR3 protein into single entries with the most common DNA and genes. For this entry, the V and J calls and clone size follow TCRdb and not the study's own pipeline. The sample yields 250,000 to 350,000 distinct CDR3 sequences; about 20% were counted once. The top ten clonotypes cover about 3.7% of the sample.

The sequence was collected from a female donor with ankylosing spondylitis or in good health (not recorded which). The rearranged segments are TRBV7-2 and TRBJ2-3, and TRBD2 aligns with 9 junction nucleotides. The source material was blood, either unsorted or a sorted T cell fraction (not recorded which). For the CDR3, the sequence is CASSPRGPAGGADTQYF. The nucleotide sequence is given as TGTGCCAGCAGCCCACGTGGGCCAGCGGGAGGAGCAGATACGCAGTATTTT.